Presented here are 19 T cell receptor beta chains from one specimen sequenced in a study of T cells in Graves' hyperthyroidism and ophthalmopathy. Regions amplified from RNA transcripts were the TCR beta CDR3 regions. Primed by the HTBI set, a first-round RT-PCR was run on the TCR CDR3. TCRdb processed the multiplex PCR reads anew with MiXCR; each CDR3 protein has one entry. The table lists under 300,000 distinct CDR3 sequences, 13% to 15% of them singletons. Specimen: blood. Receptor source: a woman between 40 and 50 years old with Graves' hyperthyroidism that later progressed to Graves' ophthalmopathy.

In this sample, this clonotype turned up a few times. Because it lacks the conserved phenylalanine or tryptophan at the end, this CDR3 is likely a read error. The J gene is TRBJ2-7, the V gene TRBV7-8; D might be TRBD2 (6 bases). Germline loops: CDR1 SGHVS, CDR2 FQNEAQ. The CDR3 has 17 residues. V lost 2 bases and J lost 6, with 23 bases in between. In nucleotides, the CDR3 is TGTGCCAGCAGCTTAACCCCAACGGGAGCGGGTGCCAGCGAGCAGTACCTC. Translated, it gives CASSLTPTGAGASEQYL.

This rearrangement joins TRBV5-6 to TRBJ2-5, with TRBD1 matching over 10 bases. The CDR3 consists of 15 residues. J lost 3 bases, V lost 5 bases, and 7 bases had no gene match. Germline lookup yields CDR1 SGHDT and CDR2 YYEEEE. CDR3 in amino acids: CASRGRGQGKETQYF. Here the CDR3 DNA reads TGTGCCAGCAGGGGTAGGGGACAGGGGAAAGAGACCCAGTACTTC.

This clonotype occurred many times. This chain uses TRBV5-1 with TRBJ1-1; D unclear. With 0 bases removed from V and 0 bases from J, the gap between germline ends came to 9 bases. The CDR3 contains 15 residues. The V gene's germline CDR1 is SGHRS and CDR2 YFSETQ. The CDR3 DNA sequence: TGCGCCAGCAGCTTGGAATCCGGGGTGAACACTGAAGCTTTCTTT. Translated, it gives CASSLESGVNTEAFF. The entire variable domain, with the rest obtained from reference TRBV5-1 and TRBJ1-1, is as follows: KAGVTQTPRYLIKTRGQQVTLSCSPISGHRSVSWYQQTPGQGLQFLFEYFSETQRNKGNFPGRFSGRQFSNSRSEMNVSTLELGDSALYLCASSLESGVNTEAFFGQGTRLTVV.

This clonotype has only one observation. The chain carries TRBV2 and TRBJ2-7, with D possibly matching TRBD1 (5 bases). The CDR3 loop spans 16 amino acids. Germline V lookup: CDR1 SNHLY, CDR2 FYNNEI. V lost 6 bases and J 2 bases, leaving 20 bases between the germline ends. CDR3 in DNA: TGTGCCAGCAGAGCCCCTGGGGCCGTACTACCCTACGAGCAGTACTTC. Protein product: CASRAPGAVLPYEQYF.

This clonotype has a handful of counts. A junction end diverges from the germline sequence, so it may reflect a read error. This chain uses TRBV10-2 with TRBJ2-2; no definite D call. The V gene's germline CDR1 is WSHSY and CDR2 SAAADI. This CDR3 has 14 amino acids. The CDR3 nucleotides are TGCGCCAGCACGAACGTAAAGAACACCGAGGAGCTGTTTTTT. Residues: CASTNVKNTEELFF.

This clonotype was counted at least ten times. The chain joins TRBV12-5 to TRBJ2-7; D is undetermined. V shed 7 bases and J shed 0 bases, with 13 bases lying between them. The CDR3 is 14 residues long. In germline, CDR1 is LGHNT, CDR2 FRNRAP. The chain's CDR3 is CASVGKLSSYEQYF. Here the CDR3 DNA reads TGTGCTAGTGTAGGGAAGTTGAGCTCCTACGAGCAGTACTTC.

This clonotype was seen many times. The V call is TRBV28, the J call TRBJ2-3, with D unresolved. This CDR3 is built from 12 residues. Per the germline V gene, CDR1 is MDHEN and CDR2 is SYDVKM. Trimming took off 10 bases at V and 5 bases at J, with 13 bases between the two ends. CDR3 DNA: TGTGCCATCTCAGAAGGGCGAGATACGCAGTATTTT. The encoded protein is CAISEGRDTQYF.

This clonotype was seen at least ten times. The chain uses TRBV5-1 and TRBJ2-7; 7 bases agree with TRBD1. CDR3 length: 14 amino acids. V lost 2 bases to trimming and J lost 5 bases; unmatched junction nucleotides: 7. Germline CDR1 reads SGHRS; CDR2 reads YFSETQ. CDR3 region: CASSFTGTENEQYF. The CDR3, as DNA: TGCGCCAGCAGCTTCACCGGGACAGAAAACGAGCAGTACTTC.

The sample holds many counts of this clonotype. The gene calls are TRBV2 and TRBJ1-6, with no clear D. Trimming removed 10 bases at V and 6 bases at J, with 7 bases between. The CDR3 covers 11 residues. Per germline, CDR1 SNHLY and CDR2 FYNNEI. CDR3 sequence: CANSTNSPLHF. In DNA form, the CDR3 reads TGTGCCAACAGCACTAATTCACCCCTCCACTTT.

This clonotype was seen a handful of times. V usage is TRBV7-9 and J usage is TRBJ1-2, with D tentatively TRBD1 (5 bases). The CDR3 runs 14 residues. V was pared by 1 base and J by 3 bases, with 9 bases between. Germline CDR1 SEHNR, CDR2 FQNEAQ (reference sequence). CDR3 residues: CASSLETDYYGYTF. Written as DNA, the CDR3 is TGTGCCAGCAGCTTAGAGACAGATTACTATGGCTACACCTTC.

There are a few counts of this clonotype. The chain links TRBV3-1 to TRBJ2-3; 10 bases map to TRBD2. J lost 4 bases, V lost 1 base, and 8 bases had no gene match. The length of the CDR3 is 17 residues. Germline-derived CDR1 and CDR2 are LGHDT and YNNKEL (reference sequence). As DNA, the CDR3 is TGTGCCAGCAGCCAAGGTAATAGCGGGAGGATCCCAGATACGCAGTATTTT. Translation: CASSQGNSGRIPDTQYF.

The chain recombines TRBV20-1 with TRBJ2-5; D remains ambiguous. Germline V gene sequence: CDR1 DFQATT, CDR2 SNEGSKA (reference sequence). Trimming left V 3 bases short and J 4 bases short, with 15 bases between. The CDR3 loop spans 14 amino acids. CDR3 region: CSASYPGIGETQYF. In nucleotides, the CDR3 is TGCAGTGCTAGCTATCCTGGGATAGGAGAGACCCAGTACTTC.

In regard to this clonotype: At one end the junction does not follow the germline gene, possibly because of a read error. The rearrangement links TRBV12-3 or TRBV12-4 to TRBJ2-7, with 13 positions matching TRBD2. The CDR3 runs 17 residues. CDR3 region: CARRVGLAGPPGYKQYF. The DNA for the CDR3 is TGTGCCAGGAGAGTGGGACTAGCGGGACCCCCTGGCTACAAGCAGTACTTC.

This clonotype was seen at least ten times. The rearrangement uses TRBV30 and TRBJ1-1, with 8 bases aligning to TRBD1. CDR1 is GTSNPN, CDR2 SVGIG, per germline (reference sequence). The CDR3 loop spans 16 amino acids. After removal of 3 bases from V and 1 base from J, the junction contained 10 bases not matched to a gene. The CDR3 DNA sequence: TGTGCCTGGAGGTCTTTGGGACAGGAGACGAACACTGAAGCTTTCTTT. Translated, it gives CAWRSLGQETNTEAFF. The full variable domain, rest sourced from reference TRBV30 and TRBJ1-1, is SQTIHQWPATLVQPVGSPLSLECTVEGTSNPNLYWYRQAAGRGLQLLFYSVGIGQISSEVPQNLSASRPQDRQFILSSKKLLLSDSGFYLCAWRSLGQETNTEAFFGQGTRLTVV.

Only a few counts were recorded for this clonotype. The rearrangement uses TRBV6-1 and TRBJ1-6; TRBD1 agrees at 9 bases. Germline V CDR1 and CDR2: MNHNS, SASEGT. The CDR3 loop spans 15 amino acids. The V segment lost 3 bases and the J segment 11 bases; nucleotides outside the gene matches: 8. The CDR3, as DNA: TGTGCCAGCAGTGATGCCGGGACAGGGTTTCCACCCCTCCACTTT. Its protein product is CASSDAGTGFPPLHF.

This clonotype was counted at least ten times. The V call is TRBV10-2, the J call TRBJ2-2, with TRBD1 matching 10 bases. Trimming at V came to 5 bases and at J to 5 bases, leaving 5 bases not matched to a gene. The V gene's germline CDR1 is WSHSY and CDR2 SAAADI. The CDR3 has 15 residues. CDR3 sequence (DNA): TGCGCCAGCAGTTGGATGGGACAGGGGACCGGGGAGCTGTTTTTT. Translating gives CASSWMGQGTGELFF.

This clonotype was seen at least ten times. V is TRBV27 and J is TRBJ2-6, with D unresolved. Germline V gene data show CDR1 as MNHEY and CDR2 as SMNVEV (reference sequence). The CDR3 extends over 13 amino acids. The V gene lost 6 bases and the J gene lost 0 bases, with 3 bases spanning the gap. CDR3 sequence reads: CASRTSGANVLTF. CDR3 coding DNA: TGTGCCAGCAGGACCTCTGGGGCCAACGTCCTGACTTTC.

This clonotype was recorded at least ten times. V usage is TRBV6-1 and J usage is TRBJ2-1; 9 bases align to TRBD2. In germline, CDR1 is MNHNS, CDR2 SASEGT. The CDR3 length is 14 residues. V gave up 9 bases and J gave up 0 bases; unmatched junction bases: 3. CDR3 DNA sequence: TGTGCCAGTCTTAGCGGGGGCTCCTACAATGAGCAGTTCTTC. Amino acid sequence: CASLSGGSYNEQFF.

This clonotype was observed many times. V is TRBV13 and J is TRBJ2-5, with 7 nucleotides matching TRBD2. The CDR3 runs to 16 residues. Unmatched junction bases numbered 11, after V lost 5 bases and J lost 2 bases. The germline CDR1 and CDR2 sequences are PRHDT and FYEKMQ (reference sequence). CDR3 region: CASSPWGSGSQETQYF. CDR3 nucleotides: TGTGCCAGCAGCCCCTGGGGTAGCGGGTCTCAAGAGACCCAGTACTTC. The full variable domain, its missing parts supplied by reference TRBV13 and TRBJ2-5, is AAGVIQSPRHLIKEKRETATLKCYPIPRHDTVYWYQQGPGQDPQFLISFYEKMQSDKGSIPDRFSAQQFSDYHSELNMSSLELGDSALYFCASSPWGSGSQETQYFGPGTRLLVL.